Here is one TCR beta chain with its context. Its antigen remains unknown. Trimming took 6 bases from V and 6 from J, leaving 15 bases between them. CDR3 length: 13 residues. CDR1 MDHEN and CDR2 SYDVKM come from the germline V gene. The sample belongs to a study of CD8 T cell repertoires and HIV-1 epitope variants. Study details: T cells were stimulated with Twenty-five Gag and Nef peptides separately. Epitopes were three Gag families plus Nef HW9 and YT9. Overall study findings and caveats: Nef KF9 drew roughly 5 clonotypes and HW9 one, without TAALDMSHF responses.

Method: immunoSEQ multiplex PCR; TCRdb's copy keeps in-frame clones and lacks some. The repertoire holds a few thousand clones, approximately 70% seen once, with approximately 40% in the top ten. The clonotype comes from a male donor with HIV. V and J are TRBV28 and TRBJ2-7; D uncertain. The material sequenced was cultured CD8+ T cells derived from PBMCs. CDR3 DNA sequence: TGTGCCAGCAGAGGGTGGGAAGGTGGCGAGCAGTACTTC. Translated: CASRGWEGGEQYF.